The T cell receptor (beta chain) under discussion was sequenced for a study of memory CD8 T cells in hepatitis C reinfection. The CDR3 loop spans 15 amino acids. V lost 4 bases and J lost 9; bases outside the gene matches: 10. Germline V lookup: CDR1 MGHRA, CDR2 YSYEKL. Time point meaning: late/post reinfection, 12 to 24 weeks after detection. No in vitro expansion preceded TCR sequencing of the sorted cells. Method: immunoSEQ multiplex PCR; TCRdb's copy keeps in-frame clones and lacks some. The data contain approximately 49,000 clones, approximately 89% of them seen just once; the ten biggest clones take up 0.72%.

Sequencing was carried out using naive CD8+ T cells sorted from blood. This chain links TRBV4-1 with TRBJ2-5, with 11 bases lining up with TRBD2. The clonotype was recovered from a man aged 18 to 35 with hepatitis C virus infection. This CDR3 reads CASSPGTSGLAPQYF. The CDR3 DNA reads TGCGCCAGCAGCCCCGGGACTAGCGGTCTGGCGCCCCAGTACTTC.